The clone carrying this T cell receptor (beta chain) was seen ten or more times. This entry is derived from a study of T cells in Graves' hyperthyroidism and ophthalmopathy. The TCR beta CDR3 regions underwent amplification using RNA transcripts as the source. RT-PCR in the first round (using the HTBI primer set) targeted the TCR CDR3. One entry per CDR3 protein, called by TCRdb with MiXCR from the multiplex PCR reads. The profile shows around 600,000 distinct CDR3 sequences, approximately 15% of them singletons. The CDR3 totals 16 residues. Germline-derived CDR1 and CDR2 are MDHEN and SYDVKM. V lost 1 base to trimming and J lost 2 bases; unmatched junction nucleotides: 6.

The origin of this receptor is a woman in her forties with Graves' ophthalmopathy. The chain combines TRBV28 with TRBJ1-2, with 8 positions matching TRBD1. Sample: blood. The CDR3 reads CASSLLGRGRNYGYTF. As DNA, the CDR3 is TGTGCCAGCAGTTTATTGGGCAGGGGGCGCAACTATGGCTACACCTTC.